These T cell receptor beta chains were read from a single sample in a study of CD8 T cells in ankylosing spondylitis. Using its own MiXCR run on the 5' RACE reads, TCRdb lists one record per CDR3 protein. In the table there are 180,000 or so distinct CDR3 sequences, 9.5% to 13% of which are singletons. Specimen: blood, either unsorted or a sorted T cell fraction (not recorded which). The receptors were sampled from a male donor with ankylosing spondylitis or in good health (not recorded which). The conserved cysteine and the conserved F or W are not part of the CDR3 here.

V: TRBV20-1
CDR3: SAGRVAGGDRTQY

V: TRBV29-1
CDR3: SVKGHPSEQY

V: TRBV15
CDR3: ATSRDLRASADTQY

V: TRBV12-3/TRBV12-4
CDR3: ASSDPLSEGGAYNEQF

V: TRBV4-2
CDR3: ASSQEPASGDTQY

V: TRBV5-1
CDR3: ASSLAGQRNSPLH

V: TRBV18
CDR3: ASSPSTGDNSPLH

V: TRBV20-1
CDR3: SAIAQSGGPRNEQF

V: TRBV7-9
CDR3: ASSSGLRIYEQY

V: TRBV5-1
CDR3: ASSSSRGATGYT

V: TRBV20-1
CDR3: SARGKRGSYEQY

V: TRBV12-3/TRBV12-4
CDR3: ASTPLGGTGNTEAF

V: TRBV4-1
CDR3: ASSQERFTVSSYNEQF

V: TRBV12-3/TRBV12-4
CDR3: ASSLARSNQPQH

V: TRBV7-2
CDR3: ASSLEGIQEDTQY

V: TRBV12-3/TRBV12-4
CDR3: ASSLRGSYGYT

V: TRBV7-8
CDR3: ASRRTRPTSSSYNEQF

V: TRBV11-2
CDR3: ASSVSLAGGPRNEQF

V: TRBV5-1
CDR3: ASSLAGGAKVTGELF

V: TRBV12-3/TRBV12-4
CDR3: ASSLGTGGAGSNQPQH

V: TRBV12-3/TRBV12-4
CDR3: ASSFTGTNNEQF

V: TRBV28
CDR3: ASRVRDTSSYEQY

V: TRBV11-2
CDR3: ASSTNPQGVGGNTIY

V: TRBV12-3/TRBV12-4
CDR3: ASSPRQSTSTDTQY

V: TRBV12-3/TRBV12-4
CDR3: ASSPRDRAFLVEY

V: TRBV6-4
CDR3: ASSRGGGTYNEQF

V: TRBV5-6
CDR3: ASSENLGGLEKLF

V: TRBV6-1
CDR3: ASRFGGEETQY

V: TRBV20-1
CDR3: SAKGADYEQY

V: TRBV3-1
CDR3: ASSQDILSGIAKNIQY

V: TRBV10-2
CDR3: ASSGSFSTGELF

V: TRBV2
CDR3: ASTERTGGHQPQH

V: TRBV24-1
CDR3: ATSLQGQQF

V: TRBV12-3/TRBV12-4
CDR3: ASSLGQPPVWY

V: TRBV5-1
CDR3: ASSLDSGVPEAF

V: TRBV29-1
CDR3: SVMNEKLF

V: TRBV6-1
CDR3: ASSELRLVLSNQPQH

V: TRBV2
CDR3: ASSHRLAGGPSSRNEQF

V: TRBV16
CDR3: ASSRGTGDGYT

V: TRBV6-5
CDR3: ASIQANEQF

V: TRBV10-3
CDR3: ATLEVSGSPVTDTQY

V: TRBV12-3/TRBV12-4
CDR3: ASSPGRPQETQY

V: TRBV11-3
CDR3: ASSLPSGLSSYNEQF

V: TRBV7-6
CDR3: ASSLAESASEQF

V: TRBV5-1
CDR3: ASSFDVGLRFTGELF

V: TRBV12-3/TRBV12-4
CDR3: ASSLSASTRELF

V: TRBV11-2
CDR3: ASSLRDSLYQETQY

V: TRBV6-1
CDR3: ASSKLDRGAERDQPQH

V: TRBV29-1
CDR3: SVGGSNYGYT

V: TRBV2
CDR3: ASSVALRPGELF

V: TRBV12-3/TRBV12-4
CDR3: ASSLRSGWENEQF

V: TRBV5-1
CDR3: ASSYNIQETQY

V: TRBV7-9
CDR3: ASSPRLLTYEQY

V: TRBV5-5
CDR3: ASSPLGQSYEQY

V: TRBV5-1
CDR3: ASSLGAENNEQF